Shown below are 17 T cell receptor beta chains from a single sample sequenced in a study of T cell responses to AZD1222 COVID-19 vaccine. Clones were read by immunoSEQ multiplex PCR, and TCRdb kept only the in-frame ones, dropping some. This table holds approximately 100,000 clones, 70% to 90% found once. Specimen: peripheral blood, collected on day 0 of AZD1222 vaccination. Every receptor here comes from an adult in good health.

This chain connects TRBV14 to TRBJ1-6; 9 bases match TRBD1. V lost 1 base, J lost 10 bases, and 2 bases stayed unmatched. Germline CDR1 reads SGHDN; CDR2 reads FVKESK. CDR3 size: 14 residues. The CDR3 is CASSQGTGASPLHF. The CDR3 coding sequence is TGTGCCAGCAGCCAAGGGACAGGGGCCTCACCCCTCCACTTT.

V gene TRBV6-5 combines with J gene TRBJ1-1, with 9 bases identical to TRBD1. J was trimmed by 6 bases and V by 6 bases; bases with no gene match: 11. The CDR3 contains 15 residues. Germline-derived CDR1 and CDR2 are MNHEY and SVGAGI. In DNA form, the CDR3 reads TGTGCCAGCAGACCCCGGGACAGGGCGTACGCTGAAGCTTTCTTT. Encoded protein: CASRPRDRAYAEAFF.

The gene calls are TRBV27 and TRBJ2-1; the D gene is possibly TRBD1 (6 bases). Germline lookup yields CDR1 MNHEY and CDR2 SMNVEV (reference sequence). CDR3 length: 15 residues. The V and J ends lost 5 bases and 5 bases respectively, with 16 bases between them. This CDR3 reads CASSPQGIGDNEQFF. The DNA for the CDR3 is TGTGCCAGCAGTCCACAGGGAATCGGAGACAATGAGCAGTTCTTC.

J is TRBJ2-3 and V is TRBV9; D may be TRBD1 (5 bases). Per the germline V gene, CDR1 is SGDLS and CDR2 is YYNGEE. The CDR3 consists of 15 residues. V lost 3 bases, J lost 0 bases, and 11 bases lay in between. CDR3: CASSGDSPSTDTQYF. DNA for the CDR3: TGTGCCAGCAGCGGAGACAGTCCTAGCACAGATACGCAGTATTTT.

The chain couples TRBV2 to TRBJ2-2, with 11 bases that match TRBD2. The CDR3 covers 15 residues. The V and J ends lost 6 bases and 6 bases, in that order; junction bases with no gene match: 6. Germline-derived CDR1 and CDR2 are SNHLY and FYNNEI. The CDR3 nucleotides read TGTGCCAGCAGAATACTAGCGGGAGTATCCGGGGAGCTGTTTTTT. Its protein product is CASRILAGVSGELFF.

The rearrangement links TRBV9 to TRBJ1-5; 8 bases fit TRBD1. The CDR3 has 19 residues. V lost 4 bases to trimming and J lost 0 bases; unmatched junction nucleotides: 15. Germline CDR1 is SGDLS and CDR2 is YYNGEE. The CDR3 DNA reads as TGTGCCAGCAGCAGAGGGACAGGTGGGGGCTACCATAGCAATCAGCCCCAGCATTTT. Its protein is CASSRGTGGGYHSNQPQHF.

The rearrangement uses TRBV20-1 and TRBJ2-1; the D gene is possibly TRBD1 (5 bases). Per the germline V gene, CDR1 is DFQATT and CDR2 is SNEGSKA (reference sequence). The CDR3 runs to 17 residues. V shed 3 bases and J shed 0 bases, with 18 bases lying between them. CDR3: CSASPPGKASSYNEQFF. CDR3 nucleotides: TGCAGTGCTAGTCCCCCAGGGAAGGCGAGCTCCTACAATGAGCAGTTCTTC.

The count of this clone is one. V and J are TRBV5-8 and TRBJ1-6; 7 bases fit TRBD1. The germline V gene encodes CDR1 SGHTS and CDR2 YDEGEE. The CDR3 is 16 residues long. The V gene end was trimmed by 0 bases and the J gene end by 5 bases; junction bases not matched to a gene: 5. This CDR3 is CASSLGGTGDNSPLHF. The CDR3 DNA is TGTGCCAGCAGCTTGGGGGGCACAGGGGATAATTCACCCCTCCACTTT.

The V call is TRBV18, the J call TRBJ2-7; TRBD2 matches 8 bases. Germline loops: CDR1 KGHSH, CDR2 LQKENI. J lost 3 bases, V lost 3 bases, and 7 bases had no gene match. The CDR3 is made up of 15 amino acids. The CDR3 DNA sequence: TGTGCCAGCTCACCTCCTTCGGCGGGAGGCTACGAGCAGTACTTC. It specifies CASSPPSAGGYEQYF.

The V call is TRBV2, the J call TRBJ1-6; a possible D gene is TRBD1 (5 bases). The CDR3 extends over 14 amino acids. Germline V gene sequence: CDR1 SNHLY, CDR2 FYNNEI. Trimming removed 3 bases at V and 8 bases at J, with 11 bases between. The CDR3 sequence is CASSDQGGDSPLHF. CDR3 in DNA: TGTGCCAGCAGTGACCAGGGAGGGGATTCACCCCTCCACTTT. Drawing the rest from reference TRBV2 and TRBJ1-6, the complete variable domain is EPEVTQTPSHQVTQMGQEVILRCVPISNHLYFYWYRQILGQKVEFLVSFYNNEISEKSEIFDDQFSVERPDGSNFTLKIRSTKLEDSAMYFCASSDQGGDSPLHFGNGTRLTVT.

This clone showed up just once. The chain couples TRBV7-2 to TRBJ2-7; 7 bases are a match to TRBD2. The CDR3 runs to 15 residues. In germline, CDR1 is SGHTA, CDR2 FQGNSA. Losses at the gene ends were 1 base for V and 6 bases for J; bases not matched to a gene: 9. CDR3 nucleotides: TGTGCCAGCAGCTTAGTAGGACTAGTTGTCGGCGAGCAGTACTTC. It codes for CASSLVGLVVGEQYF.

The rearrangement uses TRBV7-2 and TRBJ2-3; 9 bases are shared with TRBD1. CDR1 is SGHTA, CDR2 FQGNSA, per germline. V gave up 4 bases and J gave up 4 bases; unmatched junction bases: 6. This CDR3 contains 15 residues. DNA for the CDR3: TGTGCCAGCAGCTCACAGGGGGCGCGGGCAGATACGCAGTATTTT. It translates to CASSSQGARADTQYF.

V is TRBV7-3 and J is TRBJ2-1; the match to TRBD2 covers 7 bases. Looked up from germline, CDR1 is SGHTA and CDR2 is FQGTGA. The ends lost 1 base at V and 10 bases at J; junction bases unmatched: 13. The CDR3 extends over 16 amino acids. The CDR3 region has the DNA TGTGCCAGCAGCTTAATGGCGGGAGAGAACAATTACGAGCAGTTCTTC. Its protein product is CASSLMAGENNYEQFF.

V and J are TRBV27 and TRBJ2-1; 11 bases fit TRBD2. Germline CDR1 and CDR2: MNHEY and SMNVEV (reference sequence). The CDR3 sequence is 16 residues long. The V and J ends lost 5 bases and 2 bases, in that order; junction bases with no gene match: 5. In DNA, the CDR3 is TGTGCCAGCAGTCCGGGGACTAGCGGACCCTACAATGAGCAGTTCTTC. This sequence encodes CASSPGTSGPYNEQFF.

The rearrangement uses TRBV6-4 and TRBJ1-1, with D hard to call. Trimming shortened V by 3 bases and J by 0 bases, and 5 bases separated the two germline ends. The CDR3 covers 13 residues. Per the germline V gene, CDR1 is MRHNA and CDR2 is SNTAGT. The CDR3 nucleotides are TGTGCCAGCAGTGAGGCGGTGAACACTGAAGCTTTCTTT. Translating it yields CASSEAVNTEAFF.

The gene calls are TRBV28 and TRBJ2-1; 9 nucleotides agree with TRBD2. Germline V CDR1 and CDR2: MDHEN, SYDVKM. V lost 1 base to trimming and J lost 7 bases; unmatched junction nucleotides: 5. The CDR3 is 15 residues long. CDR3 nucleotide sequence: TGTGCCAGCAGTTTATTAGGAACTAGCGGGAATGAGCAGTTCTTC. This codes for CASSLLGTSGNEQFF.

The V call is TRBV11-2, the J call TRBJ2-2; D ambiguous. The V gene lost 1 base and the J gene lost 3 bases, with 3 bases spanning the gap. Per the germline V gene, CDR1 is SGHAT and CDR2 is FQNNGV. The CDR3 loop spans 13 amino acids. In DNA, the CDR3 is TGTGCCAGCAGCTTAGGGCACACCGGGGAGCTGTTTTTT. Its protein product is CASSLGHTGELFF.